Below, 20 T cell receptor beta chains from the same sample are listed, as sequenced in a study of CD8 T cells in Susac syndrome. RNA in amounts of roughly 0.45 to 1 ug was reverse transcribed with random hexamers. TCRdb reprocessed the immunoSEQ multiplex PCR reads via MiXCR and lists one record per CDR3 protein. The sample contains around 46,000 distinct CDR3 sequences, almost 95% of which appear only once. Sequenced input: CD8+ T cells from PBMCs. The source is a human donor in good health.

V is TRBV13 and J is TRBJ1-1; the D is unclear. The V end lost 0 bases, the J end lost 0 bases, and 11 bases lay between the germline ends. CDR1 PRHDT and CDR2 FYEKMQ come from the germline V gene (reference sequence). This CDR3 has 16 residues. The CDR3 DNA reads as TGTGCCAGCAGCTTAGGTCCCGGGCCCATGAACACTGAAGCTTTCTTT. Residues: CASSLGPGPMNTEAFF.

This rearrangement joins TRBV5-1 to TRBJ1-3; D is unclear. Trimming removed 4 bases from V and 4 bases from J, with 9 bases in between. This CDR3 region has 13 residues. CDR1 is SGHRS, CDR2 YFSETQ, per germline. The CDR3 DNA is TGCGCCAGCAGCCCGGCCTTGGGAAACACCATATATTTT. Translation gives CASSPALGNTIYF.

The V call is TRBV20-1, the J call TRBJ2-7; 9 positions match TRBD1. V gave up 0 bases and J gave up 2 bases; unmatched junction bases: 17. Germline-derived CDR1 and CDR2 are DFQATT and SNEGSKA (reference sequence). The CDR3 runs 19 residues. CDR3 protein: CSARERRGQGGSSTYEQYF. CDR3 DNA: TGCAGTGCTAGAGAACGTCGGGGACAGGGTGGTTCTAGTACCTACGAGCAGTACTTC.

The rearrangement links TRBV27 to TRBJ1-5; no clear D gene. The germline gives CDR1 MNHEY, CDR2 SMNVEV (reference sequence). V was trimmed by 6 bases and J by 4 bases, leaving 13 bases between them. This CDR3 is 14 amino acids long. CDR3 sequence: CASSQLYPNQPQHF. DNA for the CDR3: TGTGCCAGCAGCCAGTTGTACCCTAATCAGCCCCAGCATTTT.

This chain uses TRBV5-5 with TRBJ2-7; TRBD1 aligns across 7 bases. J lost 2 bases, V lost 2 bases, and 4 bases had no gene match. Germline V gene lookup returns CDR1 SGHKS and CDR2 YYEKEE (reference sequence). This CDR3 region has 14 residues. The chain's CDR3 is CASSLQGNPYEQYF. CDR3 sequence (DNA): TGTGCCAGCAGCTTACAGGGGAACCCCTACGAGCAGTACTTC.

This rearrangement joins TRBV11-2 to TRBJ2-3, with D possibly being TRBD1 (5 bases). From germline, CDR1 is SGHAT and CDR2 FQNNGV. Trimming took 1 base from V and 4 from J, leaving 9 bases between them. This CDR3 spans 14 amino acids. The CDR3 bases are TGTGCCAGCAGCTTAGTCCCAGGGCCAGATACGCAGTATTTT. Amino acid sequence: CASSLVPGPDTQYF.

The rearrangement uses TRBV10-2 and TRBJ2-7; the match to TRBD1 covers 7 bases. The CDR3 spans 15 residues. Germline CDR1 is WSHSY and CDR2 is SAAADI. With V trimmed by 7 bases and J by 3 bases, 12 bases remained unmatched. Here the CDR3 DNA reads TGCGCCAGCAACGACCGGACAGGCATATACTACGAGCAGTACTTC. Residues: CASNDRTGIYYEQYF.

The rearrangement joins TRBV7-9 to TRBJ1-1; tentatively, D is TRBD1 (5 bases). The V gene's germline CDR1 is SEHNR and CDR2 FQNEAQ (reference sequence). V was trimmed by 7 bases and J by 6 bases, leaving 12 bases between them. This CDR3 has 12 amino acids. The CDR3 DNA reads TGTGCCAGCATTGGGGGGAGCGCTGAAGCTTTCTTT. Its protein product is CASIGGSAEAFF. The full variable domain, in which reference TRBV7-9 and TRBJ1-1 provide the parts outside the CDR3, is DTGVSQNPRHKITKRGQNVTFRCDPISEHNRLYWYRQTLGQGPEFLTYFQNEAQLEKSRLLSDRFSAERPKGSFSTLEIQRTEQGDSAMYLCASIGGSAEAFFGQGTRLTVV.

The chain has TRBV6-4 and TRBJ2-5, with a weak D call TRBD2 (6 bases). Trimming removed 9 bases from V and 5 bases from J, with 7 bases in between. Germline V gene lookup returns CDR1 MRHNA and CDR2 SNTAGT. This CDR3 is 10 amino acids long. CDR3 protein: CASGGETQYF. The CDR3, as DNA: TGTGCCAGTGGGGGGGAGACCCAGTACTTC.

The rearrangement uses TRBV5-1 and TRBJ2-1; a weak D match, TRBD2 (6 bases). Trimming removed 1 base from V and 0 bases from J, with 11 bases in between. The length of the CDR3 is 16 residues. Looked up from germline, CDR1 is SGHRS and CDR2 is YFSETQ. CDR3 DNA: TGCGCCAGCAGCTTGTTAGCGGCAAGCTCCTACAATGAGCAGTTCTTC. Protein product: CASSLLAASSYNEQFF.

This clonotype was seen just once. This chain connects TRBV2 to TRBJ2-7, with D maybe TRBD2 (5 bases). Trimming stripped 7 bases from V and 2 bases from J, with 18 bases between. The CDR3 extends over 15 amino acids. CDR1 SNHLY and CDR2 FYNNEI come from the germline V gene. CDR3 sequence reads: CASNRGRDYPYEQYF. As DNA, the CDR3 is TGTGCCAGCAACCGAGGACGGGATTACCCCTACGAGCAGTACTTC.

The chain uses TRBV30 and TRBJ2-7, with 10 positions matching TRBD2. The length of the CDR3 is 13 residues. V lost 5 bases, J lost 1 base, and 2 bases stayed unmatched. CDR1 is GTSNPN, CDR2 SVGIG, per germline (reference sequence). CDR3 DNA sequence: TGTGCCTGGGGGACTAGCGCGTCCTACGAGCAGTACTTC. Encoded protein: CAWGTSASYEQYF.

This clonotype has a handful of counts. The chain is built from TRBV7-9 and TRBJ1-2, with a possible D match to TRBD1 (6 bases). The V end was cut by 0 bases, the J end by 2 bases, with 10 bases between. Per germline, CDR1 SEHNR and CDR2 FQNEAQ (reference sequence). This CDR3 comprises 15 residues. In DNA, the CDR3 is TGTGCCAGCAGCTTAGCCGGAACAGGGAACTATGGCTACACCTTC. Amino acid sequence: CASSLAGTGNYGYTF. Filled out from reference TRBV7-9 and TRBJ1-2, the complete variable domain reads DTGVSQNPRHKITKRGQNVTFRCDPISEHNRLYWYRQTLGQGPEFLTYFQNEAQLEKSRLLSDRFSAERPKGSFSTLEIQRTEQGDSAMYLCASSLAGTGNYGYTFGSGTRLTVV.

This sequence joins TRBV12-3 or TRBV12-4 and TRBJ1-5; D is unclear. V lost 4 bases to trimming and J lost 6 bases, with 7 bases between them. CDR3 length: 12 residues. CDR3 loop: CASSSQVQPQHF. The CDR3 DNA follows: TGTGCCAGCAGTTCGCAGGTTCAGCCCCAGCATTTT.

The J gene is TRBJ1-1, the V gene TRBV23-1; D perhaps matches TRBD1 (5 bases). TRBV23-1 is an ORF, and what it does is uncertain. Trimming took 4 bases from V and 4 from J, leaving 13 bases between them. CDR3 length: 14 residues. CDR3 bases: TGCGCCAGCAGTCCTGGGGGGGTCGGCACTGAAGCTTTCTTT. This sequence encodes CASSPGGVGTEAFF.

The chain couples TRBV5-1 to TRBJ2-1; D uncertain. Germline assignment: CDR1 SGHRS and CDR2 YFSETQ. The CDR3 extends over 12 amino acids. Deletions cut 0 bases from V and 6 bases from J, with 4 bases between. CDR3 protein: CASSLVVNEQFF. The CDR3 coding sequence is TGCGCCAGCAGCTTGGTTGTCAATGAGCAGTTCTTC.

A note on this clonotype: A read error may account for a junction end that differs from germline. V and J are TRBV7-9 and TRBJ2-1; 7 bases map to TRBD1. The CDR3 covers 15 residues. The germline gives CDR1 SEHNR, CDR2 FQNEAQ (reference sequence). The CDR3 spells CASSSSDRVYHEQFF. The CDR3 DNA reads as TGTGCCAGCAGCTCCTCCGACAGGGTCTACCATGAGCAGTTCTTC.

This rearrangement joins TRBV3-1 to TRBJ2-3, with D perhaps assigned TRBD1 or TRBD2 (5 bases each). Trimming removed 0 bases at V and 1 base at J, with 17 bases between. Germline CDR1 LGHDT, CDR2 YNNKEL (reference sequence). This CDR3 is built from 18 residues. The CDR3 DNA follows: TGTGCCAGCAGCCAAGAAGGGGAGCGGACTGGTGGCACAGATACGCAGTATTTT. This sequence encodes CASSQEGERTGGTDTQYF.

The chain recombines TRBV7-6 with TRBJ2-7, with D perhaps matching TRBD2 (5 bases). V lost 5 bases and J 6 bases, leaving 20 bases between the germline ends. The CDR3 is 15 residues long. Germline V CDR1 and CDR2: SGHVS, FNYEAQ. The CDR3 loop is CASSNSGEGAIEQYF. The CDR3 nucleotides read TGTGCCAGCAGCAACTCCGGTGAGGGTGCGATCGAGCAGTACTTC. Drawing the rest from reference TRBV7-6 and TRBJ2-7, the complete variable domain is GAGVSQSPRYKVTKRGQDVALRCDPISGHVSLYWYRQALGQGPEFLTYFNYEAQQDKSGLPNDRFSAERPEGSISTLTIQRTEQRDSAMYRCASSNSGEGAIEQYFGPGTRLTVT.

J is TRBJ2-7 and V is TRBV19; tentatively, D is TRBD1 or TRBD2 (6 bases each). The V gene's germline CDR1 is LNHDA and CDR2 SQIVND (reference sequence). The V end lost 5 bases, the J end lost 0 bases, and 14 bases lay between the germline ends. The CDR3 sequence is 15 residues long. The chain's CDR3 is CASSLRDTNSYEQYF. CDR3 in DNA: TGTGCCAGTAGTTTGCGGGACACCAACTCCTACGAGCAGTACTTC.